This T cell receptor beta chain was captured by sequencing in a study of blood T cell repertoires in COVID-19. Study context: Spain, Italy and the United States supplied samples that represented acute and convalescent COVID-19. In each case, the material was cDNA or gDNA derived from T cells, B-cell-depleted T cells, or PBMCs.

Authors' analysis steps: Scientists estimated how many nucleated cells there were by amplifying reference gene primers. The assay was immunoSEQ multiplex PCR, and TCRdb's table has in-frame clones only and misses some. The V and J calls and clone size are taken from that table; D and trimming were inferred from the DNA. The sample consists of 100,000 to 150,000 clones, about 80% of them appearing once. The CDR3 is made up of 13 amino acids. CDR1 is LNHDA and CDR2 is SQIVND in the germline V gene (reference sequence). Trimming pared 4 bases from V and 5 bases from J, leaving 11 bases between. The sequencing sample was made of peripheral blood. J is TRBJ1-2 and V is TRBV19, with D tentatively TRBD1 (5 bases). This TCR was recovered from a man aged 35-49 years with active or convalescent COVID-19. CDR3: CASSTQGWYGYTF. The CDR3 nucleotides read TGTGCCAGTAGTACCCAGGGTTGGTATGGCTACACCTTC.